These 7 T cell receptor beta chains originate from one sample sequenced in a study of blood T cell repertoires in COVID-19. Clones were sequenced by immunoSEQ multiplex PCR, and TCRdb holds only the in-frame ones, with some missing. The sample holds about 180,000 clones, more than 65% seen once. The sequencing input was peripheral blood. These receptors were collected from a woman between 55 and 75 years old with COVID-19, enrolled during active disease.

V usage is TRBV6-5 and J usage is TRBJ1-1, with D perhaps matching TRBD1 (6 bases). V lost 9 bases and J lost 1, with 12 bases in between. From germline, CDR1 is MNHEY and CDR2 SVGAGI. This CDR3 has 13 residues. DNA for the CDR3: TGTGCCAGTACAGGGATGGGGAACACTGAAGCTTTCTTT. Protein: CASTGMGNTEAFF.

The V gene is TRBV28, the J gene TRBJ1-5; possible D gene TRBD1, 6 bases. Trimming shortened V by 7 bases and J by 6 bases, and 19 bases separated the two germline ends. Germline lookup yields CDR1 MDHEN and CDR2 SYDVKM. There are 15 residues in the CDR3. CDR3: CASNQVGGAGQPQHF. Here the CDR3 DNA reads TGTGCCAGCAACCAAGTGGGGGGGGCGGGTCAGCCCCAGCATTTT. Full variable domain (remainder filled in from reference TRBV28 and TRBJ1-5): DVKVTQSSRYLVKRTGEKVFLECVQDMDHENMFWYRQDPGLGLRLIYFSYDVKMKEKGDIPEGYSVSREKKERFSLILESASTNQTSMYLCASNQVGGAGQPQHFGDGTRLSIL.

The chain employs TRBV6-2 or TRBV6-3 and TRBJ2-7, with 9 bases identical to TRBD1. V lost 2 bases to trimming and J lost 6 bases; unmatched junction nucleotides: 11. The CDR3 totals 16 residues. CDR1 is MNHEY and CDR2 is SVGEGT in the germline V gene. The CDR3 nucleotides read TGTGCCAGCAGTTACGATGGACAGGGGACTCCCTTCGAGCAGTACTTC. It is translated as CASSYDGQGTPFEQYF.

This clone has only a few counts. The chain has TRBV24-1 and TRBJ2-7; tentative D call: TRBD2 (5 bases). Germline lookup yields CDR1 KGHDR and CDR2 SFDVKD. The CDR3 has 15 amino acids. Between the trimmed V and J ends, which lost 9 bases and 4 bases, there was a span of 21 bases. As DNA, the CDR3 is TGTGCCACCTTGCTGGCGAGAGACGGAGGTTACGAGCAGTACTTC. Its translation is CATLLARDGGYEQYF.

The genes are TRBV19 and TRBJ1-6, with TRBD1 as a possible D gene (6 bases). V was shortened by 3 bases and J by 9 bases, with 12 bases between the two germline ends. The germline gives CDR1 LNHDA, CDR2 SQIVND (reference sequence). CDR3 size: 14 residues. The CDR3 sequence is CASSMGRGRSPLHF. The CDR3, as DNA: TGTGCCAGTAGTATGGGCAGGGGACGTTCACCCCTCCACTTT.

This clone was seen only a few times. The chain employs TRBV30 and TRBJ1-2; 7 nucleotides align to TRBD1. The V and J ends lost 6 bases and 4 bases, in that order; junction bases with no gene match: 5. The CDR3 runs to 12 residues. Germline assignment: CDR1 GTSNPN and CDR2 SVGIG (reference sequence). Here the CDR3 reads CACPGQIYGYTF. CDR3 sequence (DNA): TGTGCCTGTCCGGGACAGATCTATGGCTACACCTTC.

The CDR3 bases are TGTGCCAGCAGCCCGAATACGGGGGATGAAAAACTGTTTTTT. Residues: CASSPNTGDEKLFF. The chain links TRBV6-2 or TRBV6-3 to TRBJ1-4, with a weak D call TRBD1 (5 bases). V lost 6 bases and J 6 bases, leaving 14 bases between the germline ends. The length of the CDR3 is 14 residues. CDR1 is MNHEY and CDR2 is SVGEGT in the germline V gene.